The 19 T cell receptor beta chains given below trace back to one sample, sequenced in a study of regulatory T cells in long-lasting Graves disease. As for time point: newly diagnosed GD, antithyroid drugs for less than 3 months. PBMC RNA was the source of the TCR library. TCR beta libraries were built with iRepertoire HTBI primers and Arm-PCR of CDR3 regions. TCRdb reanalysed the multiplex PCR reads using MiXCR and keeps one entry per CDR3 protein. The table lists 420,000 or so distinct CDR3 sequences, 15% to 20% of them singletons. The same data also went into a second study, on T cells in Graves' hyperthyroidism and ophthalmopathy.

The sequenced sample was peripheral blood mononuclear cells (PBMCs), obtained at new diagnosis, from a patient treated with antithyroid drugs. These receptors all come from a woman in her late teens or twenties with Graves disease.

The chain has TRBV28 and TRBJ2-5, with D tentatively TRBD2 (6 bases). V was cut by 0 bases and J by 5 bases, with 13 bases left in between. CDR3 length equals 15 residues. Germline V gene sequence: CDR1 MDHEN, CDR2 SYDVKM. The CDR3 region is CASSLWAVGGETQYF. CDR3 in DNA: TGTGCCAGCAGTTTATGGGCGGTTGGAGGGGAGACCCAGTACTTC. Full variable domain (rest looked up from reference TRBV28 and TRBJ2-5): DVKVTQSSRYLVKRTGEKVFLECVQDMDHENMFWYRQDPGLGLRLIYFSYDVKMKEKGDIPEGYSVSREKKERFSLILESASTNQTSMYLCASSLWAVGGETQYFGPGTRLLVL.

The chain joins TRBV5-1 to TRBJ2-1; 8 nucleotides align to TRBD2. The CDR3 contains 16 residues. V trimming: 3 bases; J trimming: 3 bases; junction bases outside the gene matches: 8. The germline CDR1 and CDR2 sequences are SGHRS and YFSETQ. The CDR3: CASSSLAVGDYNEQFF. The CDR3 region has the DNA TGCGCCAGCAGCTCACTAGCGGTTGGGGACTACAATGAGCAGTTCTTC.

The sample holds a few counts of this clonotype. The chain employs TRBV7-9 and TRBJ2-3, with 9 bases fitting TRBD1. Germline-derived CDR1 and CDR2 are SEHNR and FQNEAQ (reference sequence). The CDR3 spans 15 residues. V dropped 5 bases and J dropped 2; count of bases not matched to a gene: 5. The CDR3 nucleotides read TGTGCCAGCAGCGGCCGGGACAGGGCCACAGATACGCAGTATTTT. It translates to CASSGRDRATDTQYF.

This clonotype was seen only a few times. The CDR3 nucleotides read TGTGCCAGCAGTGGGACCGGGACCTTCCTAGCGGGAGGGGCCGGGGAGCTGTTTTTT. The encoded protein is CASSGTGTFLAGGAGELFF. This chain uses TRBV27 with TRBJ2-2; 12 bases are a match to TRBD2. V shed 5 bases and J 6 bases; nucleotides not matched to a gene: 16. The CDR3 spans 19 residues. Germline V gene lookup returns CDR1 MNHEY and CDR2 SMNVEV (reference sequence).

This clonotype was detected a few times. V usage is TRBV6-1 and J usage is TRBJ2-2; no firm D call. The CDR3 extends over 14 amino acids. In germline, CDR1 is MNHNS, CDR2 SASEGT. Trimming shortened V by 0 bases and J by 9 bases, and 11 bases separated the two germline ends. CDR3 sequence: CASSEARQYRELFF. The CDR3 bases are TGTGCCAGCAGTGAAGCGCGGCAGTACAGGGAGCTGTTTTTT.

This clonotype has a handful of counts. V gene TRBV28 combines with J gene TRBJ2-1; D not certain. The CDR3 spans 13 residues. Trimming took 2 bases from V and 8 from J, leaving 10 bases between them. Per germline, CDR1 MDHEN and CDR2 SYDVKM. CDR3 DNA sequence: TGTGCCAGCAGTTTAGGACCCCACGATGAGCAGTTCTTC. It encodes CASSLGPHDEQFF.

This chain connects TRBV9 to TRBJ2-5, with 7 positions matching TRBD1. V dropped 3 bases and J dropped 1; count of bases not matched to a gene: 6. Germline CDR1 is SGDLS and CDR2 is YYNGEE. The CDR3 runs to 15 residues. The CDR3 bases are TGTGCCAGCAGCGGGACCGGGACAGTCCAAGAGACCCAGTACTTC. This gives the protein CASSGTGTVQETQYF. Full variable domain (missing parts from reference TRBV9 and TRBJ2-5): DSGVTQTPKHLITATGQRVTLRCSPRSGDLSVYWYQQSLDQGLQFLIQYYNGEERAKGNILERFSAQQFPDLHSELNLSSLELGDSALYFCASSGTGTVQETQYFGPGTRLLVL.

The chain links TRBV12-3 or TRBV12-4 to TRBJ2-1; D is perhaps TRBD2 (5 bases). V was clipped by 9 bases and J by 1 base, with 13 bases between them. This CDR3 has 14 residues. The CDR3, as DNA: TGTGCCAGTACGAAGGGAGCGTCCTACAATGAGCAGTTCTTC. This gives the protein CASTKGASYNEQFF.

This clonotype was seen more than once but under ten times. The rearrangement joins TRBV20-1 to TRBJ1-4; D gene unclear. Trimming stripped 0 bases from V and 7 bases from J, with 9 bases between. Germline V gene sequence: CDR1 DFQATT, CDR2 SNEGSKA (reference sequence). The CDR3 runs 13 residues. The CDR3 region is CSARENPGEKLFF. The CDR3, as DNA: TGCAGTGCTAGAGAGAACCCGGGTGAAAAACTGTTTTTT.

Details on this clonotype: This likely reflects a read error, since a far larger clone is one base away. The chain links TRBV29-1 to TRBJ2-7; 11 positions agree with TRBD2. With V trimmed by 7 bases and J by 7 bases, 9 bases remained unmatched. The CDR3 extends over 13 amino acids. CDR1 and CDR2 (germline): SQVTM, ANQGSEA. DNA for the CDR3: TGCAGCGCTGCTAGCGGGAGGTACAATGAGCAGTACTTC. Translating gives CSAASGRYNEQYF.

A word on this clonotype: This may come from a read error, since a much larger clone is one base off. This sequence joins TRBV20-1 and TRBJ2-1; 8 bases line up with TRBD2. V lost 1 base, J lost 5 bases, and 16 bases stayed unmatched. Germline values: CDR1 DFQATT, CDR2 SNEGSKA (reference sequence). This CDR3 is built from 18 residues. The CDR3 region has the DNA TGCAGTGCTAGAGTTACCTTTTTAGCGGGACGGCCCCACAATGAGCAGTTCTTC. This encodes CSARVTFLAGRPHNEQFF.

On this clonotype: The likely explanation is a read error, given a far larger clone one base away. The chain carries TRBV28 and TRBJ2-5, with 7 bases identical to TRBD2. Judging by the DNA end, TRBJ2-1 fits better; the J call may be wrong. The V gene's germline CDR1 is MDHEN and CDR2 SYDVKM. CDR3 length: 15 residues. CDR3 protein: CASSSRVAGDYEQFF. Here the CDR3 DNA reads TGTGCCAGCAGTAGCCGGGTAGCGGGTGACTACGAGCAGTTCTTC.

The V call is TRBV27, the J call TRBJ2-7; tentative D call: TRBD1 (6 bases). The CDR3 contains 14 residues. Trimming stripped 6 bases from V and 2 bases from J, with 14 bases between. Germline V gene sequence: CDR1 MNHEY, CDR2 SMNVEV (reference sequence). CDR3 sequence reads: CASRADRTTYEQYF. For the CDR3, the DNA is TGTGCCAGCAGGGCAGACAGGACCACCTACGAGCAGTACTTC.

In this sample, this clonotype turned up a few times. The rearrangement uses TRBV2 and TRBJ2-3; D perhaps matches TRBD2 (5 bases). Trimming removed 9 bases from V and 0 bases from J, with 10 bases in between. This CDR3 spans 13 amino acids. Germline V gene sequence: CDR1 SNHLY, CDR2 FYNNEI. The CDR3 bases are TGTGCCAGAGCGGCGACTAGCACAGATACGCAGTATTTT. This encodes CARAATSTDTQYF.

Many counts were recorded for this clonotype. The chain carries TRBV3-1 and TRBJ2-7; no reliable D call. Germline loops: CDR1 LGHDT, CDR2 YNNKEL (reference sequence). The CDR3 sequence is 13 residues long. Trimming stripped 1 base from V and 6 bases from J, with 10 bases between. Written as DNA, the CDR3 is TGTGCCAGCAGCCAAGGTGGCGGATCCGAGCAGTACTTC. It codes for CASSQGGGSEQYF.

This clonotype was seen at least ten times. V gene TRBV12-3 or TRBV12-4 combines with J gene TRBJ2-1; tentatively, D is TRBD2 (6 bases). The CDR3 extends over 14 amino acids. V gave up 6 bases and J gave up 9 bases, with 18 bases separating them. This CDR3 is CASRPGTLQGEQFF. In DNA, the CDR3 is TGTGCCAGCAGGCCCGGGACTCTACAAGGTGAGCAGTTCTTC.

This clonotype was counted many times. The chain combines TRBV20-1 with TRBJ2-7; 9 bases map to TRBD1. In germline, CDR1 is DFQATT, CDR2 SNEGSKA (reference sequence). J gave up 0 bases and V 2 bases, and 2 bases lay outside the gene matches. The CDR3 has 14 residues. In DNA form, the CDR3 reads TGCAGTGCTAGAACAGGGGGCCACTCCTACGAGCAGTACTTC. It encodes CSARTGGHSYEQYF.

Written as DNA, the CDR3 is TGTGCCAGCAGACATGGACAGGGGGGAACCAAAAACATTCAGTACTTC. Translating it yields CASRHGQGGTKNIQYF. The rearrangement links TRBV12-3 or TRBV12-4 to TRBJ2-4; 10 bases are shared with TRBD1. The CDR3 sequence is 16 residues long. Losses at the gene ends were 6 bases for V and 2 bases for J; bases not matched to a gene: 7.

This sequence joins TRBV27 and TRBJ1-1; no clear D. This CDR3 region has 13 residues. Germline CDR1 is MNHEY and CDR2 is SMNVEV (reference sequence). V lost 2 bases and J lost 1, with 5 bases in between. The CDR3 loop is CASSLNENTEAFF. The CDR3 coding sequence is TGTGCCAGCAGTTTAAACGAGAACACTGAAGCTTTCTTT.